This T cell receptor (beta chain) was identified in a study of OX40 agonist ivuxolimab in advanced cancers. Broadly, across the study: Ivuxolimab was an agonistic, fully human IgG2 monoclonal antibody directed against OX40 (CD134), a costimulatory receptor. Intravenous ivuxolimab was administered to patients every 2 weeks at six dose levels: 0.01, 0.1, 0.3, 1.5, 3 and 10 mg/kg. Among the approximately 54 dose-escalation patients, about 19 had hepatocellular carcinoma, about 15 melanoma, 9 renal cell carcinoma and 9 head and neck cancer. A male proportion of around 80% and a mean age of about 60 years, ranging from 23 to 79, were recorded for the dose-escalation cohort. Prior anti-PD-1, anti-PD-L1 or anti-CTLA-4 therapy was permitted, and approximately 40% of dose-escalation patients had received checkpoint inhibitors. Partial responses occurred in three dose-escalation patients, of whom one had hepatocellular carcinoma and two had cutaneous melanoma. Peripheral TCRbeta sequencing was intended to test whether TCR sequence diversity was altered and clonal T-cell expansion was caused by ivuxolimab. The paper reports the monotherapy dose-escalation portion (N of about 47 patients) of the phase I ivuxolimab trial. The full study reports these points: Low levels of normalized T-cell clonal expansion were also seen in some patients who did not respond. After ivuxolimab, more expanded clones were found on average in CD8+ T cells than in CD4+ T cells. At doses from 0.1 to 3.0 mg/kg, clonal expansion was seen in both CD4+ and CD8+ blood T cells between baseline and week 6. In the 0.1-3.0 mg/kg groups, partial responders had among the lowest normalized peripheral clonal expansion, particularly in CD8+ T cells. The antigen specificity of the clonally expanded peripheral T cells was not determined.

Genomic DNA was extracted from sorted cells for sequencing of the TCRbeta CDR3 region. The immunoSEQ Assay was used for sequencing of TCRbeta CDR3 regions. TCRdb limited this immuneACCESS table to in-frame rearrangements with V and J called. A share of clones is missing; checked studies link under half to unresolved V genes, and the rest is unexplained. The sample records 90,000 or so clones, 91% of which are singletons. Almost 8.5% of the sample belongs to the ten largest clones. On this clone: Its antigen specificity is not known. Base qualities are not provided; no much larger clone lies one nucleotide away.

Patients with a history of autoimmune disease or receiving systemic immunosuppression were excluded from the trial. Peripheral blood for TCR sequencing was drawn from every dose cohort at baseline, at cycle 4 day 1 and at cycle 7 day 1. Samples were obtained from an open-label, multicenter, first-in-human phase I dose-escalation trial of ivuxolimab. Adults with locally advanced or metastatic head and neck squamous cell, hepatocellular, melanoma or renal cell carcinoma were enrolled in the trial. CD4+ and CD8+ T cells were sorted separately from peripheral blood before TCR sequencing. Sequences were derived from CD4+ or CD8+ T cells sorted from blood, sampled in a trial of the OX40 agonist ivuxolimab. This receptor was identified in an adult with an advanced solid tumor such as melanoma, head and neck, liver or kidney cancer.

The sequenced DNA is TGTGCCAGCAGGACGGTAGGGGCCGGCGGGGAGCTGTTTTTT. Its protein product is CASRTVGAGGELFF. The chain was built from TRBV6-5 and TRBJ2-2; TRBD1 could be the D gene, as 5 bases match. Including the terminal cysteine and phenylalanine, the CDR3 comprises 14 residues. Only CDR3 DNA is held: 42 bases, read in frame from base 1. Sequences MNHEY (CDR1) and SVGAGI (CDR2) are obtained from the germline V gene. V and J lose 6 bases and 7 bases, and a span of 15 bases separates them.